This entry features one TCR beta chain sequence. Under the authors' procedure: Scientists estimated how many nucleated cells there were by amplifying reference gene primers. Sequenced by immunoSEQ multiplex PCR; TCRdb stores in-frame clones only, minus some. That table supplies the V and J calls and clone size; D and trimming were determined from the DNA. The sample holds over 100,000 clones; roughly three quarters are singletons and the top ten take around 1.8%. Trimming stripped 1 base from V and 1 base from J, with 7 bases between. This CDR3 is 14 amino acids long. The germline V gene has CDR1 LNHNV and CDR2 YYDKDF (reference sequence). The data were taken from a study of blood T cell repertoires in COVID-19. Study context: Researchers got acute and convalescent COVID-19 samples from the United States, Italy and Spain. Nucleic acid was either cDNA or gDNA, and it came from T cells, B-cell-depleted T cells, or PBMCs.

This sequence joins TRBV15 and TRBJ1-1, with D unclear. This receptor was obtained from a woman aged 70-85 years with acute or convalescent COVID-19. Sequencing used peripheral blood. This CDR3 is CATSRGAGNTEAFF. CDR3 sequence (DNA): TGTGCCACCAGCAGAGGGGCGGGGAACACTGAAGCTTTCTTT.